Listed below are T cell receptor beta chains from one sample, sequenced in a study of blood T cell repertoires in COVID-19. Profiled with immunoSEQ multiplex PCR; TCRdb holds only in-frame clones, not every one. Here the sample spans some 250,000 clones, roughly 79% being singletons. Input material: peripheral blood. The receptors derive from a woman older than 75 with COVID-19, enrolled during active disease. Each CDR3 is given with its conserved first and last residue. Fields, in order: V gene, CDR3 length, J gene, clone size, D gene, CDR3 DNA, CDR3 protein. A D gene is named only where the DNA matches it firmly. Rows give clone size only sometimes, using once, few, many, or a class for an expanded clone.

V: TRBV7-6
length: 11
J: TRBJ1-4
size: -
D: -
DNA: TGTGCCAGCAGCTTACTTGAAAAACTGTTTTTT
CDR3: CASSLLEKLFF

V: TRBV7-8
length: 13
J: TRBJ2-1
size: -
D: -
DNA: TGTGCCAGCGCCTCTCGGTGGGAGAATGAGCAGTTCTTC
CDR3: CASASRWENEQFF

V: TRBV29-1
length: 14
J: TRBJ1-2
size: -
D: -
DNA: TGCAGCGTGGAAGGATTGGGGCCTACATATGGCTACACCTTC
CDR3: CSVEGLGPTYGYTF

V: TRBV19
length: 15
J: TRBJ1-1
size: -
D: TRBD1
DNA: TGTGCCAGTAGTAAGGAGGGGGCTCTGAACACTGAAGCTTTCTTT
CDR3: CASSKEGALNTEAFF

V: TRBV5-4
length: 14
J: TRBJ2-1
size: -
D: TRBD2
DNA: TGTGCCAGCAGCTTGGAACTAGCGGGAACCGAGCAGTTCTTC
CDR3: CASSLELAGTEQFF

V: TRBV10-3
length: 13
J: TRBJ1-1
size: few
D: -
DNA: TGTGCCATCAGTGAGTCTGGTAGGGGTGAAGCTTTCTTT
CDR3: CAISESGRGEAFF

V: TRBV10-3
length: 18
J: TRBJ2-5
size: -
D: TRBD2
DNA: TGTGCCATCAGTGACGCACCGGGACTAGCGGGGAGAAGGGAGACCCAGTACTTC
CDR3: CAISDAPGLAGRRETQYF

V: TRBV5-1
length: 14
J: TRBJ2-1
size: once
D: -
DNA: TGCGCCAGCAGCTCCGCGGCCCCCTACAATGAGCAGTTCTTC
CDR3: CASSSAAPYNEQFF

V: TRBV28
length: 14
J: TRBJ1-2
size: -
D: -
DNA: TGTGCCAGCAGTCCCCTTTCAGGGCTGGGGGGCTACACCTTC
CDR3: CASSPLSGLGGYTF

V: TRBV4-1
length: 14
J: TRBJ1-1
size: -
D: -
DNA: TGCGCCAGCAGGCGGGGGGATTGGACACGCGAAGCTTTCTTT
CDR3: CASRRGDWTREAFF

V: TRBV20-1
length: 15
J: TRBJ2-3
size: -
D: TRBD2
DNA: TGCAGTGCTAGTCTCAGCGGGAGTGCTGCAGATACGCAGTATTTT
CDR3: CSASLSGSAADTQYF

V: TRBV5-1
length: 13
J: TRBJ1-2
size: -
D: -
DNA: TGCGCCAGCAGCGACAGCGCCTTCTATGGCTACACCTTC
CDR3: CASSDSAFYGYTF

V: TRBV12-3/TRBV12-4
length: 13
J: TRBJ1-2
size: -
D: -
DNA: TGTGCCAGCAGTTCCTTGCCGGACTATGGCTACACCTTC
CDR3: CASSSLPDYGYTF

V: TRBV5-4
length: 16
J: TRBJ1-5
size: -
D: TRBD1
DNA: TGTGCCAGCAGCTTGGGGGGGACAGGGCCTAATCAGCCCCAGCATTTT
CDR3: CASSLGGTGPNQPQHF

V: TRBV20-1
length: 11
J: TRBJ1-5
size: -
D: -
DNA: TGCAGTGCGGGGGGGGGTCAGCCCCAGCATTTT
CDR3: CSAGGGQPQHF

V: TRBV11-2
length: 17
J: TRBJ1-6
size: -
D: -
DNA: TGTGCCAGCAGCTTCTATGGCAGCGCTACTCTTAATTCACCCCTCCACTTT
CDR3: CASSFYGSATLNSPLHF

V: TRBV3-1/TRBV3-2
length: 15
J: TRBJ1-4
size: -
D: -
DNA: TGTGCCAGCAGCCAAGATGGAGGGAGGGACGAAAAACTGTTTTTT
CDR3: CASSQDGGRDEKLFF

V: TRBV7-2
length: 12
J: TRBJ1-3
size: -
D: -
DNA: TGTGCCAGCAGCCACTCTGGAAACACCATATATTTT
CDR3: CASSHSGNTIYF

V: TRBV2
length: 16
J: TRBJ2-3
size: -
D: TRBD2
DNA: TGTGCCAGCAGTCTTTCACTAGCGGGAGGGTCCCGGGCGCAGTATTTT
CDR3: CASSLSLAGGSRAQYF

V: TRBV7-9
length: 14
J: TRBJ2-7
size: once
D: TRBD2
DNA: TGTGCCAGCAGTATACTAGCGGGGGATGGGGAGCAGTACTTC
CDR3: CASSILAGDGEQYF

V: TRBV4-1
length: 15
J: TRBJ2-5
size: -
D: TRBD2
DNA: TGCGCCAGACCGCGGGGGGCAGGCTGCCAAGAGACCCAGTACTTC
CDR3: CARPRGAGCQETQYF

V: TRBV12-5
length: 13
J: TRBJ1-1
size: -
D: -
DNA: TGTGCTAGTGGGCTACAGGGGAACACTGAAGCTTTCTTT
CDR3: CASGLQGNTEAFF

V: TRBV30
length: 15
J: TRBJ1-5
size: -
D: TRBD1
DNA: TGTGCCTGGAGTCGAGAGACAGGGGTGAATCAGCCCCAGCATTTT
CDR3: CAWSRETGVNQPQHF

V: TRBV13
length: 14
J: TRBJ2-6
size: -
D: -
DNA: TGTGCCAGCGGGCCCTTCTCTGGGGCCAACGTCCTGACTTTC
CDR3: CASGPFSGANVLTF

V: TRBV6-6
length: 16
J: TRBJ1-5
size: -
D: -
DNA: TGTGCCAGCAGTTACTCGATGGGGGGGGCTAGTCAGCCCCAGCATTTT
CDR3: CASSYSMGGASQPQHF

V: TRBV6-5
length: 14
J: TRBJ1-2
size: few
D: -
DNA: TGTGCCAGCAGTTACTCCGGAGGGAACTATGGCTACACCTTC
CDR3: CASSYSGGNYGYTF

V: TRBV5-1
length: 13
J: TRBJ1-2
size: -
D: -
DNA: TGCGCCAGCAGCTTGGCCATTAACTATGGCTACACCTTC
CDR3: CASSLAINYGYTF

V: TRBV10-3
length: 14
J: TRBJ1-3
size: -
D: TRBD1
DNA: TGTGCCACCAAATTGACAGGGTCTGGAAACACCATATATTTT
CDR3: CATKLTGSGNTIYF

V: TRBV19
length: 15
J: TRBJ1-1
size: -
D: -
DNA: TGTGCCAGTAGTACCGCCCGGATTCCAGGCACTGAAGCTTTCTTT
CDR3: CASSTARIPGTEAFF

V: TRBV25-1
length: 14
J: TRBJ2-2
size: -
D: TRBD1
DNA: TGTGCCAGCAGCAGACAGGGTGGAACCGGGGAGCTGTTTTTT
CDR3: CASSRQGGTGELFF

V: TRBV21-1
length: 17
J: TRBJ1-3
size: -
D: -
DNA: TGTGCCATTCTCCCAGGTTGCATATTGCCGTATGGAAACACCATATATTTT
CDR3: CAILPGCILPYGNTIYF

V: TRBV19
length: 16
J: TRBJ1-5
size: -
D: TRBD1
DNA: TGTGCCAGTACGTTAATAGGACAGGGGGCTTTTCAGCCCCAGCATTTT
CDR3: CASTLIGQGAFQPQHF

V: TRBV28
length: 15
J: TRBJ2-5
size: -
D: TRBD2
DNA: TGTGCCAGCAGTTTAGCGGGAGGAAGGGGAGAGACCCAGTACTTC
CDR3: CASSLAGGRGETQYF

V: TRBV2
length: 15
J: TRBJ2-2
size: -
D: TRBD2
DNA: TGTGCCAGAAAGCACCCCGGGAGGGCCGGCGGGGAGCTGTTTTTT
CDR3: CARKHPGRAGGELFF

V: TRBV2
length: 14
J: TRBJ1-3
size: -
D: -
DNA: TGTGCCAGCACTAGGGAGATGGCGGGAAACACCATATATTTT
CDR3: CASTREMAGNTIYF

V: TRBV11-2
length: 16
J: TRBJ2-2
size: -
D: TRBD1
DNA: TGTGCCAGCAGCAGAGGACAGGGGGGGAACACCGGGGAGCTGTTTTTT
CDR3: CASSRGQGGNTGELFF

V: TRBV7-3
length: 16
J: TRBJ2-2
size: -
D: -
DNA: TGTGCCAGCAGCTTAACAGGAGGAACGTACACCGGGGAGCTGTTTTTT
CDR3: CASSLTGGTYTGELFF

V: TRBV21-1
length: 20
J: TRBJ2-3
size: -
D: -
DNA: TGTGCCAGCAGCAAAGCTCTGGCGATACCGCAAGGACAGGGGGCGGATACGCAGTATTTT
CDR3: CASSKALAIPQGQGADTQYF

V: TRBV7-9
length: 14
J: TRBJ1-1
size: -
D: -
DNA: TGTGCCAGCAGCCCACCGTGGCAGCGCACTGAAGCTTTCTTT
CDR3: CASSPPWQRTEAFF

V: TRBV9
length: 13
J: TRBJ1-1
size: -
D: TRBD1
DNA: TGTGCCAGCAGCGCAATAGGGACAGGAAGAGCTTTCTTT
CDR3: CASSAIGTGRAFF

V: TRBV9
length: 16
J: TRBJ1-3
size: once
D: -
DNA: TGTGCCAGCAGCGTAGGGGCAGTCACTTCTGGAAACACCATATATTTT
CDR3: CASSVGAVTSGNTIYF

V: TRBV5-1
length: 16
J: TRBJ1-1
size: -
D: -
DNA: TGCGCCAGCAGCTTGTTCGTAACGGGTCTGAACACTGAAGCTTTCTTT
CDR3: CASSLFVTGLNTEAFF

V: TRBV5-1
length: 16
J: TRBJ2-7
size: -
D: TRBD1
DNA: TGCGCCAGCAGCGGGGGAGCTAAGACAGGGGCGGCCGAGCAGTACTTC
CDR3: CASSGGAKTGAAEQYF

V: TRBV6-2/TRBV6-3
length: 19
J: TRBJ1-5
size: few
D: TRBD1
DNA: TGTGCCAGCAGTTTCGCTGGGACAGGGGCCCTTGGATATAATCAGCCCCAGCATTTT
CDR3: CASSFAGTGALGYNQPQHF

V: TRBV7-2
length: 12
J: TRBJ2-2
size: once
D: -
DNA: TGTGCCAGCAGCCCACTTGCCGGGGAGCTGTTTTTT
CDR3: CASSPLAGELFF

V: TRBV6-5
length: 15
J: TRBJ1-3
size: -
D: -
DNA: TGTGCCAGCACCGCACGGGGGGTCTCTGGAAACACCATATATTTT
CDR3: CASTARGVSGNTIYF

V: TRBV7-3
length: 14
J: TRBJ2-7
size: -
D: TRBD2
DNA: TGTGCCAGCAGTCCTCTAGCGGGGGTCTACGAGCAGTACTTC
CDR3: CASSPLAGVYEQYF

V: TRBV10-3
length: 13
J: TRBJ2-7
size: -
D: -
DNA: TGTGCCATCAGGACGACAGGAAACCCCGAGCAGTACTTC
CDR3: CAIRTTGNPEQYF

V: TRBV7-2
length: 13
J: TRBJ2-7
size: -
D: -
DNA: TGTGCCAGCAGCTTATGGAGAAGTTACGAGCAGTACTTC
CDR3: CASSLWRSYEQYF

V: TRBV4-3
length: 15
J: TRBJ2-7
size: -
D: -
DNA: TGCGCCAGCAGCCAAGATCTAGGTACCCCGGGTGAGCAGTACTTC
CDR3: CASSQDLGTPGEQYF

V: TRBV11-2
length: 16
J: TRBJ2-3
size: -
D: TRBD2
DNA: TGTGCCAGCAGCGTGACTAGCGGGGCGTACACAGATACGCAGTATTTT
CDR3: CASSVTSGAYTDTQYF

V: TRBV27
length: 15
J: TRBJ2-3
size: -
D: TRBD2
DNA: TGTGCCAGCAGACAACTAGCGGGAGTTTCGGATACGCAGTATTTT
CDR3: CASRQLAGVSDTQYF

V: TRBV5-4
length: 14
J: TRBJ1-2
size: -
D: -
DNA: TGTGCCAGCAGCCAAGAGACTGTTCCCTATGGCTACACCTTC
CDR3: CASSQETVPYGYTF

V: TRBV5-1
length: 15
J: TRBJ2-1
size: -
D: -
DNA: TGCGCCAGCAGCCCGGGCAGGGGGGCCTACAATGAGCAGTTCTTC
CDR3: CASSPGRGAYNEQFF

V: TRBV28
length: 13
J: TRBJ2-1
size: -
D: -
DNA: TGTGCCAGCGGAAGGGGCGGGATTGATGAGCAGTTCTTC
CDR3: CASGRGGIDEQFF

V: TRBV6-4
length: 13
J: TRBJ1-1
size: -
D: -
DNA: TGTGCCAGCACACCCTCTAGGAACACTGAAGCTTTCTTT
CDR3: CASTPSRNTEAFF

V: TRBV5-1
length: 16
J: TRBJ2-7
size: -
D: TRBD1
DNA: TGCGCCAGCAGCCCAACCGGGGGACAGGGAATCCACGAGCAGTACTTC
CDR3: CASSPTGGQGIHEQYF

V: TRBV30
length: 13
J: TRBJ2-2
size: -
D: -
DNA: TGTGCCTGGAGTCTCGACAGTCCCGGGGAGCTGTTTTTT
CDR3: CAWSLDSPGELFF

V: TRBV30
length: 14
J: TRBJ1-4
size: -
D: TRBD1
DNA: TGTGCCTGGAACCAGGACAGGACTAATGAAAAACTGTTTTTT
CDR3: CAWNQDRTNEKLFF